This T cell receptor (beta chain) was retrieved from a study of T cell responses to AZD1222 COVID-19 vaccine. Method: immunoSEQ multiplex PCR; TCRdb's copy keeps in-frame clones and lacks some. Among more than 90,000 clones listed, about 86% were seen once. Second-dose intervals near 4 or 12 weeks were combined. Turning to this clone: Its target is unknown.

Notes on the study in general: Repertoire sampling happened only post peak T cell response.

Per germline, CDR1 SGHTA and CDR2 FQGTGA. The CDR3 has 14 residues. Trimming removed 0 bases from V and 0 bases from J, with 2 bases in between. The source was peripheral blood, collected 28 days after the second AZD1222 dose. This rearrangement joins TRBV7-3 to TRBJ2-2; D gene unclear. The receptor was derived from an adult who received the AZD1222 COVID-19 vaccine. CDR3 in DNA: TGTGCCAGCAGCTTAACGGCGAACACCGGGGAGCTGTTTTTT. Its translation: CASSLTANTGELFF.